The 2 T cell receptor beta chains in this list originate from one sample, sequenced in a study of shared clonotypes between healthy human individuals. The protocol was immunoSEQ multiplex PCR, while the TCRdb copy is restricted to in-frame clones and leaves out a portion. The table lists under 1,100,000 clones, roughly 80% of them singletons. Sequencing input: memory CD4+ T cells sorted from blood. Stated subset: CD45RA-negative fraction. These receptors were collected from a man aged 18 to 30 in good health.

The rearrangement uses TRBV5-3 and TRBJ1-6; a possible D gene is TRBD1 (5 bases). Being an ORF, TRBV5-3 has a function that is uncertain. Trimming took 4 bases from V and 7 from J, leaving 18 bases between them. The CDR3 consists of 16 residues. The CDR3 spells CARSPISGSGNSPLHF. The CDR3 DNA follows: TGTGCCAGAAGCCCCATTTCGGGATCAGGGAATTCACCCCTCCACTTT.

The rearrangement joins TRBV7-2 to TRBJ2-7; the match to TRBD2 covers 8 bases. CDR1 is SGHTA, CDR2 FQGNSA, per germline. This CDR3 is built from 15 residues. V shed 3 bases and J 6 bases; nucleotides not matched to a gene: 10. This CDR3 reads CASSLGRSGSAEQYF. Written as DNA, the CDR3 is TGTGCCAGCAGCTTGGGGAGGAGCGGGAGTGCCGAGCAGTACTTC.